These 27 T cell receptor beta chains were all obtained from the same sample, sequenced in a study of T cell changes during pregnancy in multiple sclerosis. TCRdb's copy holds only in-frame clones and misses some; the assay was immunoSEQ multiplex PCR. The sample has about 98,000 clones, about 90% seen once. Specimen: peripheral blood, collected after pregnancy. These receptors came from a female donor in good health, enrolled as a control in a pregnancy study.

This sequence joins TRBV6-1 and TRBJ2-1; 7 positions match TRBD2. CDR3 length equals 14 residues. Germline V gene lookup returns CDR1 MNHNS and CDR2 SASEGT. Trimming took 6 bases from V and 6 from J; bases not matched to a gene: 8. Written as DNA, the CDR3 is TGTGCCAGCAGCGGACTAGTGCTAGGCAATGAGCAGTTCTTC. Encoded protein: CASSGLVLGNEQFF.

In this sample, this clone turned up a few times. The chain combines TRBV16 with TRBJ1-5; D may be TRBD1 (6 bases). The germline V and J ends were trimmed by 0 bases and 4 bases, with 10 bases remaining between them. The CDR3 length is 15 residues. Germline V gene sequence: CDR1 KGHSY, CDR2 FQNENV. CDR3 in amino acids: CASSQSGRGNQPQHF. CDR3 sequence (DNA): TGTGCCAGCAGCCAATCGGGGAGGGGGAATCAGCCCCAGCATTTT.

The chain links TRBV6-5 to TRBJ2-7; 8 bases are a match to TRBD1. The CDR3 is 14 residues long. Germline V lookup: CDR1 MNHEY, CDR2 SVGAGI. Unmatched junction bases numbered 4, after V lost 5 bases and J lost 1 base. Here the CDR3 DNA reads TGTGCCAGCAGTGCGAGGACAGGGTCCTACGAGCAGTACTTC. Its translation is CASSARTGSYEQYF.

The V and J genes are TRBV7-6 and TRBJ1-5; a weak D match, TRBD1 (6 bases). CDR1 SGHVS and CDR2 FNYEAQ come from the germline V gene. This CDR3 region has 17 residues. V was shortened by 4 bases and J by 3 bases, with 19 bases between the two germline ends. CDR3 in amino acids: CASSSYAGDIPNQPQHF. In DNA, the CDR3 is TGTGCCAGCAGCTCGTACGCTGGGGACATCCCCAATCAGCCCCAGCATTTT. The complete variable domain, with remaining parts taken from reference TRBV7-6 and TRBJ1-5, reads GAGVSQSPRYKVTKRGQDVALRCDPISGHVSLYWYRQALGQGPEFLTYFNYEAQQDKSGLPNDRFSAERPEGSISTLTIQRTEQRDSAMYRCASSSYAGDIPNQPQHFGDGTRLSIL.

This sequence joins TRBV7-6 and TRBJ1-1; D remains unclear. V lost 5 bases and J 1 base, leaving 8 bases between the germline ends. There are 13 residues in the CDR3. Germline lookup yields CDR1 SGHVS and CDR2 FNYEAQ. CDR3: CASSGQWNTEAFF. As DNA, the CDR3 is TGTGCCAGCAGCGGTCAGTGGAACACTGAAGCTTTCTTT.

About this clone itself: Other DNA sequences from this sample encode an identical CDR3 as well. In DNA form, the CDR3 reads TGTGCCAGTAGTATCTCGGGGTCCTACGAGCAGTACTTC. Its protein is CASSISGSYEQYF. The V call is TRBV19, the J call TRBJ2-7, with D perhaps TRBD2 (5 bases). The V end was cut by 3 bases, the J end by 1 base, with 7 bases between. The CDR3 extends over 13 amino acids. From germline, CDR1 is LNHDA and CDR2 SQIVND (reference sequence).

This clone was seen once. The chain is built from TRBV27 and TRBJ2-3; TRBD2 is a possible D gene (5 bases). In germline, CDR1 is MNHEY, CDR2 SMNVEV (reference sequence). Trimming stripped 6 bases from V and 0 bases from J, with 10 bases between. This CDR3 comprises 14 residues. Written as DNA, the CDR3 is TGTGCCAGCAGATTGGAGCGGAGCACAGATACGCAGTATTTT. Protein: CASRLERSTDTQYF.

This clone was picked up a small number of times. V gene TRBV6-6 combines with J gene TRBJ1-1; D gene uncertain. CDR1 and CDR2 from the germline V gene are MNHNY and SVGAGI (reference sequence). The CDR3 covers 13 residues. Trimming shortened V by 5 bases and J by 6 bases, and 13 bases separated the two germline ends. The CDR3 bases are TGTGCCAGCAGTCGCCCAGTATCCGCTGAAGCTTTCTTT. As protein: CASSRPVSAEAFF.

This chain joins TRBV18 and TRBJ2-3; the D is unclear. The CDR3 has 15 residues. Germline V gene sequence: CDR1 KGHSH, CDR2 LQKENI. V was clipped by 3 bases and J by 7 bases, with 17 bases between them. The CDR3 sequence: CASSPRQAQRHTQYF. DNA of the CDR3: TGTGCCAGCTCACCCCGGCAGGCCCAGAGACATACGCAGTATTTT.

This sequence joins TRBV9 and TRBJ2-1, with 10 bases that match TRBD2. CDR1 is SGDLS, CDR2 YYNGEE, per germline. The V and J ends lost 4 bases and 7 bases, in that order; junction bases with no gene match: 8. The CDR3 has 15 residues. CDR3 nucleotides: TGTGCCAGCAGCCCCGAGCGGGGGGGGAAGAATGAGCAGTTCTTC. Residues: CASSPERGGKNEQFF.

The V gene is TRBV21-1, the J gene TRBJ2-5; the DNA was not compared with TRBD2, the D call given in the table. TRBV21-1 is classified as a pseudogene. CDR3 size: 15 residues. CDR3 sequence: CASSKRGIPPMAQYF. The CDR3 DNA reads as TGTGCCAGCAGCAAGCGCGGGATTCCCCCCATGGCCCAGTACTTC.

The V and J genes are TRBV7-2 and TRBJ2-7, with D perhaps TRBD2 (5 bases). There are 14 residues in the CDR3. CDR1 is SGHTA and CDR2 is FQGNSA in the germline V gene. V was clipped by 5 bases and J by 4 bases, with 15 bases between them. In DNA form, the CDR3 reads TGTGCCAGCAGCGCACTAGTCGGGGAATACGAGCAGTACTTC. Translated, it gives CASSALVGEYEQYF. The full variable domain, its missing parts supplied by reference TRBV7-2 and TRBJ2-7, is GAGVSQSPSNKVTEKGKDVELRCDPISGHTALYWYRQSLGQGLEFLIYFQGNSAPDKSGLPSDRFSAERTGGSVSTLTIQRTQQEDSAVYLCASSALVGEYEQYFGPGTRLTVT.

The chain's CDR3 is CASSPKTGGTEAFF. The CDR3 DNA follows: TGTGCCAGCTCACCGAAGACAGGGGGCACTGAAGCTTTCTTT. J is TRBJ1-1 and V is TRBV18; 9 nucleotides line up with TRBD1. V shed 3 bases, J shed 4 bases, and the junction held 3 bases outside the gene matches. Germline V gene data show CDR1 as KGHSH and CDR2 as LQKENI. The CDR3 consists of 14 residues.

This clone was detected only once. This sequence joins TRBV28 and TRBJ1-1; D perhaps matches TRBD1 (6 bases). V shed 7 bases and J shed 5 bases, with 17 bases lying between them. This CDR3 region has 14 residues. The germline gives CDR1 MDHEN, CDR2 SYDVKM. The CDR3 DNA follows: TGTGCCAGCACACTCCGGGGGGCGCGTACTGAAGCTTTCTTT. It is translated as CASTLRGARTEAFF. Full variable domain (remainder filled in from reference TRBV28 and TRBJ1-1): DVKVTQSSRYLVKRTGEKVFLECVQDMDHENMFWYRQDPGLGLRLIYFSYDVKMKEKGDIPEGYSVSREKKERFSLILESASTNQTSMYLCASTLRGARTEAFFGQGTRLTVV.

The chain combines TRBV18 with TRBJ2-3; a weak D match, TRBD1 (7 bases). V was shortened by 3 bases and J by 4 bases, with 11 bases between the two germline ends. CDR3 size: 14 residues. Germline V gives CDR1 KGHSH, CDR2 LQKENI. The CDR3 sequence is CASSPRDSSDTQYF. The CDR3 DNA follows: TGTGCCAGCTCACCGCGGGACAGTTCAGATACGCAGTATTTT.

V gene TRBV7-6 combines with J gene TRBJ2-1; 9 bases align to TRBD2. The V gene end was trimmed by 6 bases and the J gene end by 3 bases; junction bases not matched to a gene: 9. The germline CDR1 and CDR2 sequences are SGHVS and FNYEAQ. The CDR3 loop spans 16 amino acids. The CDR3 DNA reads as TGTGCCAGCAGTACTAGCGGGCTCAATCACTACAATGAGCAGTTCTTC. It codes for CASSTSGLNHYNEQFF.

V is TRBV28 and J is TRBJ1-4, with 7 bases that match TRBD1. The CDR3 is 13 amino acids. Per the germline V gene, CDR1 is MDHEN and CDR2 is SYDVKM. J gave up 8 bases and V 8 bases, and 8 bases lay outside the gene matches. CDR3 DNA sequence: TGTGCCAGCCCTGGGACAGAGAGAGAAAAACTGTTTTTT. Amino acids: CASPGTEREKLFF.

The genes are TRBV19 and TRBJ2-5, with 8 positions matching TRBD2. V gave up 3 bases and J gave up 4 bases; unmatched junction bases: 10. CDR3 size: 16 residues. Germline CDR1 and CDR2: LNHDA and SQIVND (reference sequence). CDR3 coding DNA: TGTGCCAGTAGTATCCCGGGGGGGACTTCTGGAGAGACCCAGTACTTC. It codes for CASSIPGGTSGETQYF.

This chain uses TRBV2 with TRBJ2-1; TRBD1 agrees at 8 bases. The germline V gene has CDR1 SNHLY and CDR2 FYNNEI. This CDR3 has 16 amino acids. Losses at the gene ends were 2 bases for V and 5 bases for J; bases not matched to a gene: 8. Written as DNA, the CDR3 is TGTGCCAGCAGTGAAACCGGAATGACAGGGGACAATGAGCAGTTCTTC. Encoded protein: CASSETGMTGDNEQFF.

This chain links TRBV28 with TRBJ2-7; 10 bases agree with TRBD2. CDR1 and CDR2 (germline): MDHEN, SYDVKM. V shed 4 bases and J 1 base; nucleotides not matched to a gene: 19. The CDR3 extends over 20 amino acids. CDR3 amino acids: CASSSGVLLAGPNRSYEQYF. In DNA form, the CDR3 reads TGTGCCAGCAGTTCCGGAGTCCTACTAGCGGGACCGAACAGATCCTACGAGCAGTACTTC.

The chain carries TRBV7-6 and TRBJ2-1; 9 bases line up with TRBD2. CDR1 is SGHVS, CDR2 FNYEAQ, per germline. Germline trimming cut 2 bases from V and 7 bases from J; bases unmatched to any gene: 6. This CDR3 contains 15 residues. This CDR3 reads CASSLWAGGPNEQFF. The CDR3 DNA sequence: TGTGCCAGCAGCTTATGGGCGGGGGGGCCTAATGAGCAGTTCTTC.

This clone was observed once. V gene TRBV5-3 combines with J gene TRBJ1-1, with D maybe TRBD1 (6 bases). TRBV5-3 is an ORF; its function is uncertain. There are 16 residues in the CDR3. V shed 4 bases and J shed 1 base, with 17 bases lying between them. The CDR3 protein is CARSTRHRTANTEAFF. In nucleotides, the CDR3 is TGTGCCAGAAGCACCAGGCACCGGACAGCGAACACTGAAGCTTTCTTT.

In its sample, this clone was seen once. The J gene is TRBJ1-2, the V gene TRBV6-6, with 8 bases aligning to TRBD1. CDR3 length: 14 amino acids. Trimming cost V 2 bases and J 8 bases; bases outside gene matches: 7. Germline lookup yields CDR1 MNHNY and CDR2 SVGAGI (reference sequence). CDR3 nucleotides: TGTGCCAGCAGTTACCTCCAGGGGGCGCGGGGCTACACCTTC. Protein: CASSYLQGARGYTF.

This chain uses TRBV6-5 with TRBJ1-5; D may be TRBD1 (5 bases). Per the germline V gene, CDR1 is MNHEY and CDR2 is SVGAGI. V shed 11 bases and J shed 1 base, with 6 bases lying between them. This CDR3 has 11 residues. For the CDR3, the DNA is TGTGCCGGGGGGAGCAATCAGCCCCAGCATTTT. Its protein is CAGGSNQPQHF.

The CDR3 DNA reads TGTGCCTGGAGTGTCAGCTCTGGAAACACCATATATTTT. This codes for CAWSVSSGNTIYF. The chain has TRBV30 and TRBJ1-3; D remains unclear. Trimming took off 0 bases at V and 0 bases at J, with 3 bases between the two ends. This CDR3 contains 13 residues. Germline V gives CDR1 GTSNPN, CDR2 SVGIG (reference sequence).

The V call is TRBV2, the J call TRBJ1-5; D is undetermined. V was trimmed by 8 bases and J by 3 bases, leaving 17 bases between them. The CDR3 runs 15 residues. The V gene's germline CDR1 is SNHLY and CDR2 FYNNEI. The CDR3 reads CASGTRLKTNQPQHF. The CDR3 region has the DNA TGTGCCAGCGGAACGCGACTCAAAACCAATCAGCCCCAGCATTTT.

This clone was picked up a small number of times. The chain is built from TRBV6-4 and TRBJ1-1, with TRBD1 as a possible D gene (6 bases). This CDR3 spans 13 amino acids. V lost 5 bases and J 9 bases, leaving 16 bases between the germline ends. Germline V CDR1 and CDR2: MRHNA, SNTAGT. CDR3 nucleotides: TGTGCCAGCAGTACCACCGGACAGACCAAAGCTTTCTTT. Translation gives CASSTTGQTKAFF.